This paragraph covers one T cell receptor (beta chain) sequence. V was clipped by 5 bases and J by 6 bases; unmatched bases: 13. Germline loops: CDR1 SGHTA, CDR2 FQGNSA. The CDR3 spans 16 residues. These data originate in a study of chemoradiotherapy in HPV16-positive cancers. Repertoires were generated with immunoSEQ multiplex PCR, while TCRdb's copy carries only in-frame clones and drops some. The sample has 30,000 to 35,000 clones, 80% to 90% seen once. This chain joins TRBV7-2 and TRBJ2-3; TRBD2 matches 8 bases. This specimen consisted of blood, obtained from a patient who underwent chemoradiotherapy. The receptor's source is a human donor with HPV-associated anogenital cancer. The CDR3 reads CASSGRLAGGGDTQYF. The CDR3 nucleotides are TGTGCCAGCAGCGGTCGGCTGGCGGGGGGCGGTGATACGCAGTATTTT.